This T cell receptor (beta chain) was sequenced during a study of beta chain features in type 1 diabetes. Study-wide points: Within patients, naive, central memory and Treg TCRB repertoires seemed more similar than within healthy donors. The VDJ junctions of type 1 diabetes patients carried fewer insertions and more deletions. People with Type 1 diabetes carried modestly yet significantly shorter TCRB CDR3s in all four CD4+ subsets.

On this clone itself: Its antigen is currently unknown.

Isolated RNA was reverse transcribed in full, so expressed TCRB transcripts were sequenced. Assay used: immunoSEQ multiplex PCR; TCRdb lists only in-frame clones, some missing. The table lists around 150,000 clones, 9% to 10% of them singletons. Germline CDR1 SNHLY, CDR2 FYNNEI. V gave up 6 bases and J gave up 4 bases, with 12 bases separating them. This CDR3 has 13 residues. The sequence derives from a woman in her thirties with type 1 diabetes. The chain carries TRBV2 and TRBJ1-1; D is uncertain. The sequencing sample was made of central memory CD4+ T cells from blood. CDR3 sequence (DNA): TGTGCCAGCAGAAAAGAGGGAAGCACTGAAGCTTTCTTT. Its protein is CASRKEGSTEAFF.